These T cell receptor beta chains were read from a single sample in a study of cytomegalovirus exposure and HLA in healthy donors. The data were produced by immunoSEQ multiplex PCR, yet TCRdb's version contains in-frame clones alone and is incomplete. Among 100,000 to 150,000 clones listed, approximately 83% were seen once. The sample comprised PBMCs. Every receptor here comes from a woman between 40 and 55 years old in good health and CMV-seropositive. CDR3s include the opening cysteine and the closing phenylalanine or tryptophan. Size tells how often a clone was seen (once, few, many) or the class of an expanded clone, and some rows leave it out.

clone_size v_call cdr3_aa
few TRBV7-7 CASCGGDGWAYEQYF
few TRBV7-9 CASSLGDRGPVYGYTF
NA TRBV5-1 CASRLGTGGDEKLFF
NA TRBV2 CASSRGEKLFF
NA TRBV9 CASSAKTGGWNSPLHF
NA TRBV28 CASSSGQGHQPQHF
NA TRBV13 CASSLGAGGITDTQYF
NA TRBV9 CASSVGDRQIRGNEKLFF
few TRBV5-1 CASSLVPHRNTEAFF
NA TRBV5-4 CASTSGTHNEKLFF
NA TRBV20-1 CSASELETQYF
NA TRBV10-1 CASSDRGRTGELFF
NA TRBV7-9 CASRSREGHYNEQFF
NA TRBV11-2 CASSLVNSSTDTQYF
NA TRBV6-1 CASSLFGGLQPQHF
NA TRBV19 CASSLKAVSYEQYF
NA TRBV7-8 CASTSTGGMTQMYQYF
NA TRBV7-8 CASRPYYSGNTIYF
NA TRBV5-6 CASSWGTGGASSSTEAFF
once TRBV14 CASSQQGLADSTDTQYF
NA TRBV5-1 CASRLEGEQYF
NA TRBV9 CASSGGDRDPNYGYTF